Listed below are T cell receptor beta chains from one sample, sequenced in a study of blood T cell repertoires in COVID-19. Assay: immunoSEQ multiplex PCR; the TCRdb copy retains only in-frame clones and omits some. The table lists more than 400,000 clones, about nine tenths of them singletons. Sequenced sample: PBMCs or T cells enriched from blood (not recorded which). Source of these receptors: a woman aged 18-30 years who had recovered from COVID-19. Both conserved end residues are part of each CDR3.

TRBV30,TRBJ1-2,CAWRRDITGAGTF
TRBV28,TRBJ2-5,CASSLEGRAQETQYF
TRBV6-5,TRBJ1-2,CASRATGGEDYTF
TRBV7-8,TRBJ2-7,CASSPKTGPAYEQYF
TRBV7-2,TRBJ1-2,CASSSWAGRFDYGYTF
TRBV14,TRBJ2-7,CASSLNTYEQYF
TRBV2,TRBJ2-1,CATSRTSGVYNEQFF
TRBV5-1,TRBJ1-1,CASSSRQGAEAFF
TRBV15,TRBJ2-1,CATRGGADNEQFF
TRBV30,TRBJ2-1,CAWNDRHAQYNEQFF
TRBV5-8,TRBJ2-7,CASIPAGSPRYEQYF
TRBV18,TRBJ2-5,CASSPEAETQYF
TRBV7-2,TRBJ2-1,CASSLRGLAGRIRQFF
TRBV7-9,TRBJ1-2,CASSLAQGTNYGYTF
TRBV7-9,TRBJ1-2,CASTGDFNYGYTF
TRBV9,TRBJ1-4,CASSAGQVATNEKLFF
TRBV4-2,TRBJ2-3,CASSQDSRGGTDTQYF
TRBV5-4,TRBJ1-1,CASSLYSGSEAFF
TRBV6-1,TRBJ1-6,CASSEGQAPISPLHF
TRBV18,TRBJ2-1,CASSLQGSQFF
TRBV4-2,TRBJ2-6,CASSQDRDSSDSGANVLTF
TRBV19,TRBJ1-2,CASSIDSTGPESYTF
TRBV20-1,TRBJ2-3,CSASGLDTQYF
TRBV7-9,TRBJ1-2,CASSPPKGAHYGYTF
TRBV5-5,TRBJ1-6,CASSLDAGGWSPLHF
TRBV11-2,TRBJ2-7,CASSPLNRQRGGSYEQYF
TRBV6-4,TRBJ1-1,CASSDTRGRPRGAREAFF
TRBV30,TRBJ1-5,CAWNRQSNQPQHF
TRBV19,TRBJ2-3,CASSTVAGGSDTQYF
TRBV7-7,TRBJ2-5,CASSLARLASGDYETQYF
TRBV7-2,TRBJ1-1,CASRMYRGVTEAFF
TRBV13,TRBJ2-5,CASSLGVVGTSDETQYF
TRBV6-1,TRBJ2-7,CASSEDTGTGGWEQYF
TRBV2,TRBJ2-3,CASSASGTETDTQYF
TRBV2,TRBJ1-1,CASSDISNTEAFF
TRBV29-1,TRBJ2-1,CSVETSYAQFF
TRBV28,TRBJ1-5,CASSSAELVNQPQHF
TRBV7-6,TRBJ2-5,CASSLNDAGGQETQYF
TRBV2,TRBJ1-1,CATQGSEGTEAFF
TRBV11-2,TRBJ1-2,CASSFDRVSGGYTF